Each of the 17 T cell receptor beta chains below was sequenced from the same sample in a study of cytomegalovirus exposure and HLA in healthy donors. Both 60 Vbeta primers and 13 Jbeta primers went into the PCR. Profiling relied on immunoSEQ multiplex PCR, and the TCRdb table lists in-frame clones only, not all of them. The sample contains 150,000 to 200,000 clones, roughly 80% of which appear only once. Sequencing was performed on PBMCs. These receptors were collected from a male donor in good health and CMV-seropositive.

This rearrangement joins TRBV19 to TRBJ2-1; TRBD2 agrees at 7 bases. CDR3 length: 14 amino acids. After removal of 5 bases from V and 7 bases from J, the junction contained 8 bases not matched to a gene. Germline V gives CDR1 LNHDA, CDR2 SQIVND (reference sequence). The CDR3 DNA reads as TGTGCCAGTAGTTCCCGGACTAGAGGTAATGAGCAGTTCTTC. Translation: CASSSRTRGNEQFF.

The genes are TRBV5-1 and TRBJ2-3; 7 positions agree with TRBD2. Looked up from germline, CDR1 is SGHRS and CDR2 is YFSETQ. The V segment lost 0 bases and the J segment 6 bases; nucleotides outside the gene matches: 16. There are 18 residues in the CDR3. The CDR3 sequence: CASSLAKAASGTFDTQYF. The CDR3 bases are TGCGCCAGCAGCTTGGCCAAGGCGGCCAGCGGGACCTTCGATACGCAGTATTTT.

This chain links TRBV6-5 with TRBJ2-7; 16 bases map to TRBD2. This CDR3 has 16 amino acids. The junction had 4 bases not matched to a gene; V was cut back by 4 bases and J by 4 bases. Germline V gene data show CDR1 as MNHEY and CDR2 as SVGAGI. CDR3 sequence reads: CASSSGLAGGSYEQYF. CDR3 nucleotides: TGTGCCAGCAGTTCGGGACTAGCGGGAGGGAGTTACGAGCAGTACTTC.

The chain is built from TRBV6-5 and TRBJ2-7; possible D gene TRBD2, 5 bases. Germline lookup yields CDR1 MNHEY and CDR2 SVGAGI. The germline V and J ends were trimmed by 6 bases and 6 bases, with 12 bases remaining between them. This CDR3 contains 12 residues. The CDR3 coding sequence is TGTGCCAGCAGGGGGAGCGGAGGCGAGCAGTACTTC. This codes for CASRGSGGEQYF.

The CDR3 loop reads CASKVSGRKDTQYF. The CDR3 DNA sequence: TGTGCCAGCAAGGTTAGCGGGAGGAAAGATACGCAGTATTTT. This sequence joins TRBV6-1 and TRBJ2-3; 10 bases map to TRBD2. After removal of 7 bases from V and 5 bases from J, the junction contained 6 bases not matched to a gene. CDR3 length: 14 residues. The germline gives CDR1 MNHNS, CDR2 SASEGT.

The rearrangement joins TRBV2 to TRBJ1-1; D remains ambiguous. The CDR3 extends over 10 amino acids. V was pared by 11 bases and J by 4 bases, with 8 bases between. CDR1 is SNHLY and CDR2 is FYNNEI in the germline V gene. The CDR3 region is CALVRTEAFF. CDR3 nucleotide sequence: TGTGCCCTAGTCCGCACTGAAGCTTTCTTT.

The rearrangement uses TRBV11-3 and TRBJ2-5, with D unclear. This CDR3 contains 13 residues. Germline values: CDR1 SGHNT, CDR2 YENEEA. With 1 base removed from V and 4 bases from J, the gap between germline ends came to 7 bases. CDR3 DNA: TGTGCCAGCAGCTTAGTAACGGGAGAGACCCAGTACTTC. Encoded protein: CASSLVTGETQYF.

This chain links TRBV30 with TRBJ1-4; D call uncertain. The ends were cut back, 0 bases at V and 5 bases at J, with 10 bases in the middle. The CDR3 length is 14 residues. Germline V gene sequence: CDR1 GTSNPN, CDR2 SVGIG (reference sequence). The CDR3 region is CAWSVSVFNEKLFF. The DNA for the CDR3 is TGTGCCTGGAGTGTCTCGGTCTTCAATGAAAAACTGTTTTTT.

The rearrangement uses TRBV27 and TRBJ1-5; possibly TRBD1 for D (5 bases). This CDR3 is 15 amino acids long. Per germline, CDR1 MNHEY and CDR2 SMNVEV (reference sequence). Deletions cut 5 bases from V and 1 base from J, with 12 bases between. In DNA, the CDR3 is TGTGCCAGCAGTAGGGGCGAGGTAAGCAATCAGCCCCAGCATTTT. Translating it yields CASSRGEVSNQPQHF.

The J gene is TRBJ2-1, the V gene TRBV28; 8 nucleotides agree with TRBD1. Germline CDR1 MDHEN, CDR2 SYDVKM. V shed 1 base and J 3 bases; nucleotides not matched to a gene: 5. The CDR3 length is 16 residues. The CDR3 region is CASSLSLGQVYNEQFF. The CDR3 DNA reads as TGTGCCAGCAGTTTATCCCTGGGACAGGTCTACAATGAGCAGTTCTTC.

The rearrangement links TRBV6-1 to TRBJ1-1; TRBD1 matches at 8 bases. The germline gives CDR1 MNHNS, CDR2 SASEGT. This CDR3 has 14 residues. J lost 4 bases, V lost 10 bases, and 11 bases had no gene match. CDR3 region: CATLGDRYITEAFF. The CDR3 nucleotides are TGTGCCACCCTTGGGGACAGGTACATCACTGAAGCTTTCTTT.

This clone has just one count. The gene calls are TRBV7-2 and TRBJ2-5, with 9 bases fitting TRBD1. Germline values: CDR1 SGHTA, CDR2 FQGNSA. The CDR3 has 15 amino acids. V lost 1 base to trimming and J lost 5 bases; unmatched junction nucleotides: 5. The CDR3 is CASSLGTGGYETQYF. DNA of the CDR3: TGTGCCAGCAGCTTAGGAACAGGGGGCTACGAGACCCAGTACTTC.

Points on this clone: The junction differs from germline at one of its ends, possibly a read error. J is TRBJ2-1 and V is TRBV6-1, with D tentatively TRBD1 (5 bases). The CDR3 spans 14 residues. The germline V gene has CDR1 MNHNS and CDR2 SASEGT. The CDR3 DNA reads as TGTGCCAGCAGAGAAGCCCAGGGTTTCGATGAGCAGTTCTTC. Translated, it gives CASREAQGFDEQFF.

V usage is TRBV27 and J usage is TRBJ2-7; 7 nucleotides align to TRBD2. Trimming at V came to 5 bases and at J to 5 bases, leaving 12 bases not matched to a gene. Germline V lookup: CDR1 MNHEY, CDR2 SMNVEV (reference sequence). The CDR3 contains 15 residues. The CDR3 nucleotides are TGTGCCAGCAGTACTCTAGCGGACCTGGGCCACGAGCAGTACTTC. This codes for CASSTLADLGHEQYF.

The chain carries TRBV5-4 and TRBJ2-7; maybe TRBD2 (6 bases). Germline CDR1 SGHNT, CDR2 YYREEE (reference sequence). V was clipped by 3 bases and J by 0 bases, with 10 bases between them. The CDR3 is 14 residues long. CDR3 sequence (DNA): TGTGCCAGCAGCTATTTAGCGGACTCCTACGAGCAGTACTTC. It specifies CASSYLADSYEQYF.

The chain employs TRBV2 and TRBJ2-2, with 7 bases that match TRBD2. Germline CDR1 and CDR2: SNHLY and FYNNEI. The CDR3 is 15 residues long. Trimming took 6 bases from V and 4 from J; bases not matched to a gene: 8. The CDR3 nucleotides are TGTGCCAGCAGCAGGGACTACAACCCCACCGGGGAGCTGTTTTTT. It translates to CASSRDYNPTGELFF.

The chain couples TRBV28 to TRBJ2-2; D is perhaps TRBD2 (7 bases). This CDR3 has 16 residues. CDR1 and CDR2 (germline): MDHEN, SYDVKM. V dropped 7 bases and J dropped 5 bases, with 20 bases sitting between them. DNA of the CDR3: TGTGCCAGCATTCCCTATACAGGGAGGGAGACCGGGGAGCTGTTTTTT. Translated, it gives CASIPYTGRETGELFF. Drawing the rest from reference TRBV28 and TRBJ2-2, the complete variable domain is DVKVTQSSRYLVKRTGEKVFLECVQDMDHENMFWYRQDPGLGLRLIYFSYDVKMKEKGDIPEGYSVSREKKERFSLILESASTNQTSMYLCASIPYTGRETGELFFGEGSRLTVL.